This TCR beta chain was captured by sequencing in a study of response to subunit inactivated influenza vaccine. Study findings and constraints: The authors proposed limited new T cell recruitment per seasonal influenza vaccination.

TCRdb recomputed calls from the RT-PCR reads with MiXCR, one row per CDR3 protein. The sample lists about 160,000 distinct CDR3 sequences, around 9.9% occurring once. The CDR3 has 20 amino acids. CDR1 and CDR2 (germline): MNHEY, SVGEGT. Trimming cost V 0 bases and J 4 bases; bases outside gene matches: 13. This clonotype was seen only a few times. The antigen is not known. This material consisted of non-naive T cells sorted from PBMCs, taken roughly 46 days after vaccination. The chain carries TRBV6-2 or TRBV6-3 and TRBJ2-2, with TRBD1 matching over 11 bases. The sequence was obtained from a man aged 45-60 years who received an inactivated influenza vaccine. DNA for the CDR3: TGTGCCAGCAGTTACTCTCTCTCCGGATGGACAGGGGGCCTCACCGGGGAGCTGTTTTTT. Encoded protein: CASSYSLSGWTGGLTGELFF.